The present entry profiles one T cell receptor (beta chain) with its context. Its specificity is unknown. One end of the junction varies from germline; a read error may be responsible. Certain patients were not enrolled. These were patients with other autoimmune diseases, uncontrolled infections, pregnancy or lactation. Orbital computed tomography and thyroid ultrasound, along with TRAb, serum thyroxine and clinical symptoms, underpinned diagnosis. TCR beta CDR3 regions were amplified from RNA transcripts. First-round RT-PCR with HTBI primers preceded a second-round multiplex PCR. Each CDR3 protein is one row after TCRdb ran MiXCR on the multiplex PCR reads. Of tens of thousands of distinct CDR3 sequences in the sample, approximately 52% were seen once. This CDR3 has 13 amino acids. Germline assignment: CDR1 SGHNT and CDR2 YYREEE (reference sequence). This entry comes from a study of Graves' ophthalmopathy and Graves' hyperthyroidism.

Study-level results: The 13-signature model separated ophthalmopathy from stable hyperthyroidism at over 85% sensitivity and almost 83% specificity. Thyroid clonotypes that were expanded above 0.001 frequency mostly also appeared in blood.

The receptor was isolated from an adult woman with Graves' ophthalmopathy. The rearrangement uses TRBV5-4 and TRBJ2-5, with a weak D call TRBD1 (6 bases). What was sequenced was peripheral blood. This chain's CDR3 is CASNLDSQGTQYF. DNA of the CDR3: TGTGCCAGCAACTTGGACAGCCAAGGGACCCAGTACTTC.